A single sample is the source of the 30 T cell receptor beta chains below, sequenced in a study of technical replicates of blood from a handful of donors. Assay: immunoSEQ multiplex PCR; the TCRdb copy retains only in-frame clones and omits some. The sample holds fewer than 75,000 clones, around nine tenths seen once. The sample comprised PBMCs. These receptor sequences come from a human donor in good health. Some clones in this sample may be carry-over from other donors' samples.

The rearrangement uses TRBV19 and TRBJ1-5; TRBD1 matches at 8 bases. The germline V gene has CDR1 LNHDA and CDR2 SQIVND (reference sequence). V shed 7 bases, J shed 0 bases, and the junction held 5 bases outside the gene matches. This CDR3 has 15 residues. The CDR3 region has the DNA TGTGCCAGTAATGACAGGGGAACTAGCAATCAGCCCCAGCATTTT. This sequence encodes CASNDRGTSNQPQHF.

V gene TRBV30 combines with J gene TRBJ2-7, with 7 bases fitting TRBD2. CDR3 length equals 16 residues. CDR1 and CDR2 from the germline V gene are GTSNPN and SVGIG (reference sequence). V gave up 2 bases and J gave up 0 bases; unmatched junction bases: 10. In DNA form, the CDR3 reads TGTGCCTGGAGTCTCCCTTGGGGGAGGGGCTCCTACGAGCAGTACTTC. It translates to CAWSLPWGRGSYEQYF. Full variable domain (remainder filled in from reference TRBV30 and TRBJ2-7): SQTIHQWPATLVQPVGSPLSLECTVEGTSNPNLYWYRQAAGRGLQLLFYSVGIGQISSEVPQNLSASRPQDRQFILSSKKLLLSDSGFYLCAWSLPWGRGSYEQYFGPGTRLTVT.

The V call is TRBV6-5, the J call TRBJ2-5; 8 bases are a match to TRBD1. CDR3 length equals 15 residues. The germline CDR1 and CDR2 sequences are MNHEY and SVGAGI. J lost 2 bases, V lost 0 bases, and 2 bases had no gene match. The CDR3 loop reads CASSYSGQAQETQYF. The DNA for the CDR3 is TGTGCCAGCAGTTACTCGGGACAGGCGCAAGAGACCCAGTACTTC.

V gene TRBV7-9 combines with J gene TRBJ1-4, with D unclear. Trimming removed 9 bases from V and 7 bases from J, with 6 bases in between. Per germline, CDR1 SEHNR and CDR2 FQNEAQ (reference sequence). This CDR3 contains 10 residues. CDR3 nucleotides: TGTGCCAGTGCGGGTGAAAAACTGTTTTTT. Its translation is CASAGEKLFF.

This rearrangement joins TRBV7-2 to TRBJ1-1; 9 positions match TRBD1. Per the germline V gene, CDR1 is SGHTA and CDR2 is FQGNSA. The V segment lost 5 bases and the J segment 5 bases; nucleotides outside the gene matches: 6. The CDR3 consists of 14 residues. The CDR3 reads CASSVRQGGTEAFF. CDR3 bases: TGTGCCAGCAGCGTACGACAGGGGGGGACTGAAGCTTTCTTT. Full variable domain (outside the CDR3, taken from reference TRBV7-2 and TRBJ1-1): GAGVSQSPSNKVTEKGKDVELRCDPISGHTALYWYRQSLGQGLEFLIYFQGNSAPDKSGLPSDRFSAERTGGSVSTLTIQRTQQEDSAVYLCASSVRQGGTEAFFGQGTRLTVV.

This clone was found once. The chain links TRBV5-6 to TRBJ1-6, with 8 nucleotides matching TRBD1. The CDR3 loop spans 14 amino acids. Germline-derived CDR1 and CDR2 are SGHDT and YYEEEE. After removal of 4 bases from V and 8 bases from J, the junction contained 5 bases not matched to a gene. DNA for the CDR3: TGTGCCAGCAGCCGCCCAGGGGGCGATTCACCCCTCCACTTT. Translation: CASSRPGGDSPLHF.

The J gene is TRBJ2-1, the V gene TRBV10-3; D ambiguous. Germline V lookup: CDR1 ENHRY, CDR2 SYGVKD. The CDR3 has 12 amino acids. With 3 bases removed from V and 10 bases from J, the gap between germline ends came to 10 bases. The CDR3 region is CAISDYAGEQFF. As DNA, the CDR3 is TGTGCCATCAGTGACTACGCCGGGGAGCAGTTCTTC.

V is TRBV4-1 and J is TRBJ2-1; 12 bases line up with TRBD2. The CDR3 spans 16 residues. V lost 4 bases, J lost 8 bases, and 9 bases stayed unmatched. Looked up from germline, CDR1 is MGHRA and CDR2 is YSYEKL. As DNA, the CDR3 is TGCGCCAGCAGCCCGCTGCTAGCGGGGGGGGTCTATGAGCAGTTCTTC. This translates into CASSPLLAGGVYEQFF.

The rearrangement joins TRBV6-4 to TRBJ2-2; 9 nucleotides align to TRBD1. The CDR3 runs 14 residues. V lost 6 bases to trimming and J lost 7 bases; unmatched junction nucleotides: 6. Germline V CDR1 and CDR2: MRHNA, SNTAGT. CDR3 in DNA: TGTGCCAGCAGACGACAGGGGGATTTCGGGGAGCTGTTTTTT. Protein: CASRRQGDFGELFF.

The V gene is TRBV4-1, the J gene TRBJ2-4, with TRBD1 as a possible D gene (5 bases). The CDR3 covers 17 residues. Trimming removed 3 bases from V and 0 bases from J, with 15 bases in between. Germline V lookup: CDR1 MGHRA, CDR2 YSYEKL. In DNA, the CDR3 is TGCGCCAGCAGCCACAACTTCAGGGTCCTAGCCAAAAACATTCAGTACTTC. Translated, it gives CASSHNFRVLAKNIQYF.

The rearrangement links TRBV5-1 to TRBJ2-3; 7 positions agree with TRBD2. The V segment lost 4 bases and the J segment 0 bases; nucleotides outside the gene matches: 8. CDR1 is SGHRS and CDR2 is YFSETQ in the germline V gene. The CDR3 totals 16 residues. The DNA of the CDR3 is TGCGCCAGCAGCCTCCGGGAGGCTTATAGCACAGATACGCAGTATTTT. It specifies CASSLREAYSTDTQYF.

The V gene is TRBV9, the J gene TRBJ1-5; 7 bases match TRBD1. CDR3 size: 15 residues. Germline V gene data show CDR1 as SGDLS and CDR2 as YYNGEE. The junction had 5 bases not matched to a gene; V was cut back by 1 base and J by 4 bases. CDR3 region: CASSVHGTANQPQHF. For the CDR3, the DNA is TGTGCCAGCAGCGTACACGGGACAGCAAATCAGCCCCAGCATTTT.

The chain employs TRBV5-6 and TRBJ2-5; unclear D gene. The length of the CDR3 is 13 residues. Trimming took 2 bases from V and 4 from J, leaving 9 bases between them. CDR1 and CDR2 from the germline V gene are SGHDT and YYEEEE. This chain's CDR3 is CASSFEVAETQYF. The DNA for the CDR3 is TGTGCCAGCAGCTTTGAGGTAGCAGAGACCCAGTACTTC. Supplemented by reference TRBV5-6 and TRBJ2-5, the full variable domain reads DAGVTQSPTHLIKTRGQQVTLRCSPKSGHDTVSWYQQALGQGPQFIFQYYEEEERQRGNFPDRFSGHQFPNYSSELNVNALLLGDSALYLCASSFEVAETQYFGPGTRLLVL.

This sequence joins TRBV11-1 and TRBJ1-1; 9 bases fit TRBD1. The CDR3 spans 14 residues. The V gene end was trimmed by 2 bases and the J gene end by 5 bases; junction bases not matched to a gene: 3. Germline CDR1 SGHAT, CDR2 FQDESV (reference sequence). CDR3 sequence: CASSLSDRGTEAFF. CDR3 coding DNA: TGTGCCAGCAGCTTATCGGACAGGGGAACTGAAGCTTTCTTT.

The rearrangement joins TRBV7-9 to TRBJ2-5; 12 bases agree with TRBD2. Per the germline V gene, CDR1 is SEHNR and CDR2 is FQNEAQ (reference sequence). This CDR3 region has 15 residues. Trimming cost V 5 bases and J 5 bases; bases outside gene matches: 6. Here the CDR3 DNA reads TGTGCCAGCAGCCTCCGACTAGCGGGGGTGGAGACCCAGTACTTC. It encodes CASSLRLAGVETQYF.

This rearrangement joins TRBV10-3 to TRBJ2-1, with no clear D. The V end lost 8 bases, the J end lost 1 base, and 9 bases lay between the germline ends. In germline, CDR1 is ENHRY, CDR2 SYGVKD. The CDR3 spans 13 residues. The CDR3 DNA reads TGTGCCATCGCGTCTGGTTCCTACAATGAGCAGTTCTTC. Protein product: CAIASGSYNEQFF.

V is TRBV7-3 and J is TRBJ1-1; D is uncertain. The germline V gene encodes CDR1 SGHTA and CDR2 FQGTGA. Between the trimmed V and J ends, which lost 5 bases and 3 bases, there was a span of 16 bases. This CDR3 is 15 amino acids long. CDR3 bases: TGTGCCAGCAGCCTAAGGCCGGGGTTCGACACTGAAGCTTTCTTT. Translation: CASSLRPGFDTEAFF.

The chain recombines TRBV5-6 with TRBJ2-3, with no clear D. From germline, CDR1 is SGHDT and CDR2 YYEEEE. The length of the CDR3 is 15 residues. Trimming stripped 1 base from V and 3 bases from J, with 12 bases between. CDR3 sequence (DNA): TGTGCCAGCAGCTTGTTCGTAGTCTCTACAGATACGCAGTATTTT. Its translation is CASSLFVVSTDTQYF.

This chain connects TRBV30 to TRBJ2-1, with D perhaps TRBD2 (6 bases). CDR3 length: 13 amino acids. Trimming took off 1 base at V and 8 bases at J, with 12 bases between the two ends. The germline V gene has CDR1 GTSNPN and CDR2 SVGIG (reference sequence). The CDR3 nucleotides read TGTGCCTGGAGTGGTACGGGAGTCCATGAGCAGTTCTTC. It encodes CAWSGTGVHEQFF.

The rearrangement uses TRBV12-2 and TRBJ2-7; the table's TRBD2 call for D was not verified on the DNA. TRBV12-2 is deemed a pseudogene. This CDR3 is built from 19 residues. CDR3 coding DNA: TGTGCAAGTCGCTTAGAACACCGGACTAGCGGGAGCGACTCCTACGAGCAGTACTTC. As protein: CASRLEHRTSGSDSYEQYF.

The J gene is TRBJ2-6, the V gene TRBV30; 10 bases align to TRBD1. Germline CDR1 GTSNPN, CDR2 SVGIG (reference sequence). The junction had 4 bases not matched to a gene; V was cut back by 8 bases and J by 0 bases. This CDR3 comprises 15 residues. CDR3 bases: TGTGCCGGGGGACAGGGGAGCTCTGGGGCCAACGTCCTGACTTTC. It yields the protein CAGGQGSSGANVLTF. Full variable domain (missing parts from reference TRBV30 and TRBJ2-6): SQTIHQWPATLVQPVGSPLSLECTVEGTSNPNLYWYRQAAGRGLQLLFYSVGIGQISSEVPQNLSASRPQDRQFILSSKKLLLSDSGFYLCAGGQGSSGANVLTFGAGSRLTVL.

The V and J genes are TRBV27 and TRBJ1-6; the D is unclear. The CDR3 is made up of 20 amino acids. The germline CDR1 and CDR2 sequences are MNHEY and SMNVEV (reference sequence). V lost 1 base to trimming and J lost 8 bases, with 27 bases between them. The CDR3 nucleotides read TGTGCCAGCAGTTTATTTTGGAGGCCAGAGACGAGCAAAATTGATTCACCCCTCCACTTT. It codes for CASSLFWRPETSKIDSPLHF.

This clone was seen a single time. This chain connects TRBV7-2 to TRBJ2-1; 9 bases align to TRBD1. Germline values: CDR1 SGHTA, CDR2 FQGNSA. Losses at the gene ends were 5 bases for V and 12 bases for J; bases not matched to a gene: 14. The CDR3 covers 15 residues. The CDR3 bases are TGTGCCAGCAGCCCCCGGTGGGGGACAGGGATCAGGCAGTTCTTC. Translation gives CASSPRWGTGIRQFF.

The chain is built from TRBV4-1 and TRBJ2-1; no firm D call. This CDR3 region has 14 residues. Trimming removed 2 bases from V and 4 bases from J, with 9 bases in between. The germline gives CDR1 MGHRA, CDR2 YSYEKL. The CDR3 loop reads CASSQRDLYNEQFF. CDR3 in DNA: TGCGCCAGCAGCCAACGTGACTTGTACAATGAGCAGTTCTTC.

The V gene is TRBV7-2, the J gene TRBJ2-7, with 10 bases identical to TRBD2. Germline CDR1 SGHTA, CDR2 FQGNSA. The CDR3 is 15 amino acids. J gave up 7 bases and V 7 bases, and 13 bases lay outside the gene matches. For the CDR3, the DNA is TGTGCCAGCACTCAGGCCGCTAGCGGGAGTTGGGAGCAGTACTTC. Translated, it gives CASTQAASGSWEQYF.

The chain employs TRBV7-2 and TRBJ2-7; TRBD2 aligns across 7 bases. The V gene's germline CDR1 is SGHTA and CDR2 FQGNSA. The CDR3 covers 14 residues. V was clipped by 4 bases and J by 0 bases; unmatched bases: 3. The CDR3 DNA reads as TGTGCCAGCAGCTCCGAGCGGGACTCCTACGAGCAGTACTTC. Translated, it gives CASSSERDSYEQYF.

This CDR3 reads CASSRQSTDTQYF. DNA of the CDR3: TGTGCCAGCAGCCGACAGAGCACAGATACGCAGTATTTT. This chain uses TRBV4-2 with TRBJ2-3, with D maybe TRBD1 (5 bases). The germline V gene has CDR1 LGHNA and CDR2 YNFKEQ. V was shortened by 4 bases and J by 0 bases, with 5 bases between the two germline ends. The CDR3 is 13 amino acids.

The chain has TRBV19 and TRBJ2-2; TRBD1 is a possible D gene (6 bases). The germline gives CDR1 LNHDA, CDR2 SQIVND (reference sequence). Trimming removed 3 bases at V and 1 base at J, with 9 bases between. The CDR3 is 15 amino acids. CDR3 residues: CASSIYRENTGELFF. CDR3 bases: TGTGCCAGTAGTATTTACAGGGAGAACACCGGGGAGCTGTTTTTT.

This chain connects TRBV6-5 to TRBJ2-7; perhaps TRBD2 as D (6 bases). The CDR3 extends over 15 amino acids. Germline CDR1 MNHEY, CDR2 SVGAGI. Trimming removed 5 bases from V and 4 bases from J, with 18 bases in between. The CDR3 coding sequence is TGTGCCAGCAGTCGTTCGGGACTCCTGGGGTACGAGCAGTACTTC. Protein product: CASSRSGLLGYEQYF.

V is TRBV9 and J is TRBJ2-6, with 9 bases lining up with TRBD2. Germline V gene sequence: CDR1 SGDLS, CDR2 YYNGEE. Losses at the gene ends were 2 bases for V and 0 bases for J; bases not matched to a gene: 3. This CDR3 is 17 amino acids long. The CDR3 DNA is TGTGCCAGCAGCGTTCTAGCGGGGCGCTCTGGGGCCAACGTCCTGACTTTC. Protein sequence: CASSVLAGRSGANVLTF.